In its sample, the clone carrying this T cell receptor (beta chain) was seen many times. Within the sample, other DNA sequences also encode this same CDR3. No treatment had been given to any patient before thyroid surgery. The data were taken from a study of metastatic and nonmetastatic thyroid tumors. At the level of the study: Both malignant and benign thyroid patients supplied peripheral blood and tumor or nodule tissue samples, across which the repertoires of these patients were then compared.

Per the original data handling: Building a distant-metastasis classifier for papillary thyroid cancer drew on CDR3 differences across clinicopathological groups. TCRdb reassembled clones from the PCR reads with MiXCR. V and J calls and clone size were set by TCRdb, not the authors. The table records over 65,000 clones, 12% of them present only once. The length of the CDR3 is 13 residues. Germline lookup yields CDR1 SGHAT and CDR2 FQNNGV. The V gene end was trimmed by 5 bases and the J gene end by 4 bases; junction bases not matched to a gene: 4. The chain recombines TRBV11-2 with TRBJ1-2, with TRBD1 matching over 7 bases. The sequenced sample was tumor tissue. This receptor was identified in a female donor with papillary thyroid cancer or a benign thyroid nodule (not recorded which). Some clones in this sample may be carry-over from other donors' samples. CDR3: CASSLGQSYGYTF. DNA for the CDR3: TGTGCCAGCAGCCTGGGACAGAGCTATGGCTACACCTTC.